This note documents a single TCR beta chain sequence. Its antigen is not known. The data originate from a study of cytotoxic CD8 clonotypes in ibrutinib-treated CLL. Study outcomes and limitations: Sample timing was unmatched between remission and later-progressing patients; lymph nodes unstudied.

TCRdb's copy holds only in-frame clones and misses some; the assay was immunoSEQ multiplex PCR. The sample holds tens of thousands of clones; around 70% are singletons and the top ten take 28%. This CDR3 region has 14 residues. The junction had 6 bases not matched to a gene; V was cut back by 3 bases and J by 3 bases. Germline CDR1 and CDR2: SGHRS and YFSETQ. The chain combines TRBV5-1 with TRBJ2-7; TRBD2 matches at 7 bases. The material was PBMCs, obtained before ibrutinib treatment. The receptor was derived from a human donor with chronic lymphocytic leukemia. The CDR3 DNA reads as TGCGCCAGCAGCTGGGGGAGGGGCGACTACGAGCAGTACTTC. This sequence encodes CASSWGRGDYEQYF.